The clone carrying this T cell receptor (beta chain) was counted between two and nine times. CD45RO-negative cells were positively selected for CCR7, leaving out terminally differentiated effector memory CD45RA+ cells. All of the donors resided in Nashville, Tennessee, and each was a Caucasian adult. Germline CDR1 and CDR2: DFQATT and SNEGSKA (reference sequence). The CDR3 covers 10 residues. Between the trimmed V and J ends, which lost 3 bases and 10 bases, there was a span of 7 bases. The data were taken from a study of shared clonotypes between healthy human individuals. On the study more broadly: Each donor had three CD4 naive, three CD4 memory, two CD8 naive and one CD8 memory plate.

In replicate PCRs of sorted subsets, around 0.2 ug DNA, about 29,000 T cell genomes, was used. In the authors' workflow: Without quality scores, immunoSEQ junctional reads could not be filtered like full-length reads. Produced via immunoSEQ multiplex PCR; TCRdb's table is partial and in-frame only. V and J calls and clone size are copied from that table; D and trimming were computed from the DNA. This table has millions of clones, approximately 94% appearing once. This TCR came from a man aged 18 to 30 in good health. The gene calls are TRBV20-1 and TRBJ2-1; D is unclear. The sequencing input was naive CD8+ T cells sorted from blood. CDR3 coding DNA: TGCAGTGCTAGTTTGTCGGAGCAGTTCTTC. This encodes CSASLSEQFF.